The T cell receptor beta chain under discussion was sequenced for a study of T cell changes during pregnancy in multiple sclerosis. The table came from immunoSEQ multiplex PCR; TCRdb's copy has only in-frame clones and leaves some out. The sample consists of about 56,000 clones, about nine tenths of them appearing once. Germline V gene data show CDR1 as SGHDN and CDR2 as FVKESK. The CDR3 is 13 amino acids. The V and J ends lost 1 base and 2 bases respectively, with 5 bases between them. The clonotype originates from a female donor in good health, enrolled as a control in a pregnancy study. Sequencing was performed on peripheral blood, taken in the first trimester of pregnancy. V gene TRBV14 combines with J gene TRBJ2-5, with D possibly being TRBD2 (5 bases). The CDR3 protein is CASSQGLQETQYF. DNA for the CDR3: TGTGCCAGCAGCCAAGGACTACAAGAGACCCAGTACTTC.